The 10 T cell receptor beta chains below were found in one sample sequenced in a study of cytomegalovirus exposure and HLA in healthy donors. Primers: 60 Vbeta forward and 13 Jbeta reverse. Sequencing was performed with immunoSEQ multiplex PCR; in TCRdb, only in-frame clones are kept and a portion is missing. The sample has 100,000 to 150,000 clones; less than 80% are singletons. The sequencing input was PBMCs. Receptors originate from a woman in her 50s in good health and CMV-seronegative.

The V gene is TRBV4-2, the J gene TRBJ2-1; the match to TRBD2 covers 10 bases. The germline V gene has CDR1 LGHNA and CDR2 YNFKEQ. V trimming: 4 bases; J trimming: 8 bases; junction bases outside the gene matches: 14. CDR3 length: 17 residues. This CDR3 is CASSPELIAGGRDEQFF. In DNA, the CDR3 is TGTGCCAGCAGCCCCGAATTAATAGCGGGAGGACGAGATGAGCAGTTCTTC.

The genes are TRBV30 and TRBJ2-7; 7 positions agree with TRBD1. The germline CDR1 and CDR2 sequences are GTSNPN and SVGIG (reference sequence). The CDR3 length is 12 residues. Trimming at V came to 1 base and at J to 3 bases, leaving 0 bases not matched to a gene. The CDR3 sequence is CAWSGQGYEQYF. As DNA, the CDR3 is TGTGCCTGGAGTGGACAGGGCTACGAGCAGTACTTC.

This clone has ten or more counts. The V call is TRBV5-4, the J call TRBJ2-7, with 10 bases that match TRBD1. CDR1 and CDR2 (germline): SGHNT, YYREEE (reference sequence). This CDR3 is built from 14 residues. V gave up 4 bases and J gave up 3 bases; unmatched junction bases: 4. CDR3 in amino acids: CASSTGQGYYEQYF. For the CDR3, the DNA is TGTGCCAGCAGCACGGGACAGGGGTACTACGAGCAGTACTTC. Variable domain in full (rest from reference TRBV5-4 and TRBJ2-7): ETGVTQSPTHLIKTRGQQVTLRCSSQSGHNTVSWYQQALGQGPQFIFQYYREEENGRGNFPPRFSGLQFPNYSSELNVNALELDDSALYLCASSTGQGYYEQYFGPGTRLTVT.

Concerning this clone: Relative to the germline gene, one junction end is altered; a read error may explain this. The chain joins TRBV7-9 to TRBJ2-3, with a possible D match to TRBD2 (5 bases). The length of the CDR3 is 14 residues. Germline loops: CDR1 SEHNR, CDR2 FQNEAQ (reference sequence). Here the CDR3 reads CSSSLNYGADTQYF. DNA of the CDR3: TGTTCCAGCAGCTTAAATTACGGGGCAGATACGCAGTATTTT. The full variable domain, completed using reference TRBV7-9 and TRBJ2-3, is DTGVSQNPRHKITKRGQNVTFRCDPISEHNRLYWYRQTLGQGPEFLTYFQNEAQLEKSRLLSDRFSAERPKGSFSTLEIQRTEQGDSAMYLCSSSLNYGADTQYFGPGTRLTVL.

This clone was seen only a few times. The CDR3 is CSALYHDRAAYGYTF. The CDR3, as DNA: TGCAGCGCTTTGTATCATGACAGGGCGGCCTATGGCTACACCTTC. The gene calls are TRBV29-1 and TRBJ1-2; TRBD1 matches at 7 bases. The CDR3 length is 15 residues. Germline V gene lookup returns CDR1 SQVTM and CDR2 ANQGSEA. V was pared by 7 bases and J by 4 bases, with 15 bases of the junction left unmatched.

The J gene is TRBJ2-1, the V gene TRBV29-1; D is unresolved. Trimming removed 3 bases at V and 10 bases at J, with 13 bases between. This CDR3 contains 12 residues. Germline lookup yields CDR1 SQVTM and CDR2 ANQGSEA. DNA of the CDR3: TGCAGCGTTGATTTTGCGGTTACGGAGCAGTTCTTC. Translated, it gives CSVDFAVTEQFF.

The genes are TRBV19 and TRBJ2-5; D may be TRBD1 (6 bases). The assigned J gene may be wrong: the sequence end matches TRBJ2-7 better. The CDR3 spans 14 residues. Germline CDR1 LNHDA, CDR2 SQIVND (reference sequence). Written as DNA, the CDR3 is TGTGCCAGTAGTATATCCGGACAGCGCTACGAGCAGTACTTC. Residues: CASSISGQRYEQYF.

This clone was seen only once. The chain recombines TRBV5-4 with TRBJ2-2; 8 nucleotides match TRBD1. The CDR3 runs 15 residues. Germline CDR1 reads SGHNT; CDR2 reads YYREEE (reference sequence). The junction had 1 base not matched to a gene; V was cut back by 2 bases and J by 1 base. The DNA of the CDR3 is TGTGCCAGCAGCTTCGACAGGGGGAACACCGGGGAGCTGTTTTTT. This gives the protein CASSFDRGNTGELFF.

The chain couples TRBV5-6 to TRBJ1-1; D not resolved. This CDR3 spans 13 amino acids. The germline V and J ends were trimmed by 4 bases and 5 bases, with 12 bases remaining between them. Per germline, CDR1 SGHDT and CDR2 YYEEEE. The chain's CDR3 is CASSAYDGTEAFF. Written as DNA, the CDR3 is TGTGCCAGCAGCGCATATGACGGGACTGAAGCTTTCTTT.

This CDR3 is CASSEDVLTYNEQFF. DNA for the CDR3: TGTGCCAGCAGTGAAGATGTCCTTACCTACAATGAGCAGTTCTTC. The genes are TRBV6-1 and TRBJ2-1; D is unresolved. Germline assignment: CDR1 MNHNS and CDR2 SASEGT. CDR3 size: 15 residues. Trimming cost V 1 base and J 2 bases, with 9 bases left between them.